The present T cell receptor beta chain was sequenced within a study of blood T cell repertoires in COVID-19. About the research overall: Samples came from the United States, Italy and Spain, spanning acute and convalescent COVID-19. In each case, the material was cDNA or gDNA derived from T cells, B-cell-depleted T cells, or PBMCs.

Per the authors' pipeline: Amplification with reference gene primers provided the estimates of nucleated cell counts. Profiling relied on immunoSEQ multiplex PCR, and the TCRdb table lists in-frame clones only, not all of them. Clone size and the V and J calls come from that table; the DNA yielded D and trimming. The sample lists around 57,000 clones; 82% were seen once. Trimming left V 3 bases short and J 0 bases short, with 12 bases between. This CDR3 has 16 amino acids. Germline V gene lookup returns CDR1 MNHNS and CDR2 SASEGT. This sequence originates from a woman in her sixties or seventies with acute or convalescent COVID-19. The sequenced material came from peripheral blood. V gene TRBV6-1 combines with J gene TRBJ1-5, with a weak D call TRBD1 (6 bases). Written as DNA, the CDR3 is TGTGCCAGCAGTGACAGGACAGTTTATAGCAATCAGCCCCAGCATTTT. Its translation is CASSDRTVYSNQPQHF.